These 26 T cell receptor beta chains share one sample of origin, sequenced in a study of T cell changes during pregnancy in multiple sclerosis. This table comes from immunoSEQ multiplex PCR, and its TCRdb copy is limited to in-frame clones, with some not included. The sample holds approximately 100,000 clones, more than 85% seen once. The sample in question was peripheral blood, obtained after pregnancy. These receptors originate from a female donor with multiple sclerosis, enrolled in a pregnancy study.

The V gene is TRBV6-5, the J gene TRBJ1-2, with D unclear. V lost 4 bases, J lost 4 bases, and 13 bases lay in between. The CDR3 extends over 14 amino acids. Looked up from germline, CDR1 is MNHEY and CDR2 is SVGAGI. The CDR3 sequence: CASSSESLGYGYTF. The DNA of the CDR3 is TGTGCCAGCAGTTCGGAGTCGCTCGGCTATGGCTACACCTTC.

The chain carries TRBV14 and TRBJ2-1; perhaps TRBD2 as D (5 bases). This CDR3 is 11 amino acids long. Germline V CDR1 and CDR2: SGHDN, FVKESK. V was cut by 5 bases and J by 10 bases, with 9 bases left in between. Written as DNA, the CDR3 is TGTGCCAGCAGCTTTGAGGGAGAGCAGTTCTTC. It encodes CASSFEGEQFF.

The chain carries TRBV7-2 and TRBJ2-2; possible D gene TRBD1, 5 bases. Trimming cost V 4 bases and J 5 bases, with 11 bases left between them. The CDR3 spans 14 residues. CDR1 and CDR2 from the germline V gene are SGHTA and FQGNSA. CDR3 residues: CASSSRQRTGELFF. DNA for the CDR3: TGTGCCAGCAGCTCTCGACAGAGAACCGGGGAGCTGTTTTTT. Together with reference TRBV7-2 and TRBJ2-2, the CDR3 gives the full variable domain: GAGVSQSPSNKVTEKGKDVELRCDPISGHTALYWYRQSLGQGLEFLIYFQGNSAPDKSGLPSDRFSAERTGGSVSTLTIQRTQQEDSAVYLCASSSRQRTGELFFGEGSRLTVL.

The V gene is TRBV5-6, the J gene TRBJ2-5; D may be TRBD2 (5 bases). V was clipped by 4 bases and J by 8 bases, with 15 bases between them. Germline V gene data show CDR1 as SGHDT and CDR2 as YYEEEE. The CDR3 is made up of 13 amino acids. In DNA, the CDR3 is TGTGCCAGCAGCCTTGGCGAGGGAATCACCCAGTACTTC. Translation: CASSLGEGITQYF.

This rearrangement joins TRBV6-1 to TRBJ2-1, with TRBD1 identical over 11 bases. The CDR3 has 15 amino acids. V lost 5 bases to trimming and J lost 7 bases; unmatched junction nucleotides: 7. CDR1 is MNHNS and CDR2 is SASEGT in the germline V gene. The CDR3: CASSTPGQGANEQFF. The CDR3 nucleotides are TGTGCCAGCAGTACCCCCGGACAGGGGGCGAATGAGCAGTTCTTC.

This clone occurred a few times. This chain uses TRBV18 with TRBJ2-2; D is unclear. Germline V gene sequence: CDR1 KGHSH, CDR2 LQKENI. The CDR3 is 14 residues long. The V gene lost 1 base and the J gene lost 6 bases, with 9 bases spanning the gap. The CDR3 loop is CASSPLSFAGELFF. The CDR3 DNA reads as TGTGCCAGCTCACCACTCTCGTTCGCCGGGGAGCTGTTTTTT.

The chain recombines TRBV5-1 with TRBJ2-7; D is possibly TRBD2 (6 bases). Looked up from germline, CDR1 is SGHRS and CDR2 is YFSETQ. The CDR3 consists of 15 residues. V lost 7 bases and J lost 0, with 17 bases in between. This CDR3 is CASGRTGGSSYEQYF. As DNA, the CDR3 is TGCGCCAGCGGTCGAACCGGGGGTAGCTCCTACGAGCAGTACTTC.

This clone was observed a single time. CDR3 region: CASSPPAGGSYEQFF. The CDR3 coding sequence is TGTGCCAGCAGCCCGCCAGCGGGGGGATCCTATGAGCAGTTCTTC. The rearrangement links TRBV11-2 to TRBJ2-1; 9 nucleotides match TRBD2. The CDR3 length is 15 residues. The junction had 10 bases not matched to a gene; V was cut back by 5 bases and J by 8 bases. Germline CDR1 reads SGHAT; CDR2 reads FQNNGV.

The chain has TRBV6-5 and TRBJ2-3, with TRBD2 as a possible D gene (6 bases). With 0 bases removed from V and 5 bases from J, the gap between germline ends came to 12 bases. Looked up from germline, CDR1 is MNHEY and CDR2 is SVGAGI. This CDR3 contains 15 residues. CDR3 in amino acids: CASSYSAGLQDTQYF. The DNA for the CDR3 is TGTGCCAGCAGTTACTCTGCGGGGCTCCAAGATACGCAGTATTTT.

This clone was seen just once. The chain is built from TRBV19 and TRBJ2-7; the D gene is possibly TRBD1 (5 bases). The germline gives CDR1 LNHDA, CDR2 SQIVND (reference sequence). The V end was cut by 8 bases, the J end by 4 bases, with 15 bases between. This CDR3 region has 13 residues. Here the CDR3 DNA reads TGTGCCAGTGCATCCGCAGGGTCTTACGAGCAGTACTTC. As protein: CASASAGSYEQYF. Using reference TRBV19 and TRBJ2-7 for the parts outside the CDR3, the full variable domain is DGGITQSPKYLFRKEGQNVTLSCEQNLNHDAMYWYRQDPGQGLRLIYYSQIVNDFQKGDIAEGYSVSREKKESFPLTVTSAQKNPTAFYLCASASAGSYEQYFGPGTRLTVT.

The V gene is TRBV9, the J gene TRBJ1-2, with no clear D. Trimming left V 0 bases short and J 2 bases short, with 5 bases between. CDR3 length equals 13 residues. Germline V gene lookup returns CDR1 SGDLS and CDR2 YYNGEE. The CDR3 loop reads CASSVEQNYGYTF. CDR3 DNA sequence: TGTGCCAGCAGCGTAGAACAGAACTATGGCTACACCTTC.

V and J are TRBV19 and TRBJ1-2; D may be TRBD1 (5 bases). Trimming removed 3 bases at V and 11 bases at J, with 22 bases between. This CDR3 spans 15 amino acids. CDR1 LNHDA and CDR2 SQIVND come from the germline V gene (reference sequence). In nucleotides, the CDR3 is TGTGCCAGTAGTATCTACCCTCGACAGTCTCTGGGATACACCTTC. It translates to CASSIYPRQSLGYTF. The variable domain in full, with the rest retrieved from reference TRBV19 and TRBJ1-2, is DGGITQSPKYLFRKEGQNVTLSCEQNLNHDAMYWYRQDPGQGLRLIYYSQIVNDFQKGDIAEGYSVSREKKESFPLTVTSAQKNPTAFYLCASSIYPRQSLGYTFGSGTRLTVV.

The CDR3 nucleotides are TGTGCCATCACTCGGACAGGGGGAAAGGGCAATGAGCAGTTCTTC. Its protein product is CAITRTGGKGNEQFF. J is TRBJ2-1 and V is TRBV10-3; 10 bases fit TRBD1. CDR3 length equals 15 residues. Germline-derived CDR1 and CDR2 are ENHRY and SYGVKD. The V segment lost 7 bases and the J segment 6 bases; nucleotides outside the gene matches: 9.

V gene TRBV14 combines with J gene TRBJ1-3; D might be TRBD1 (6 bases). The germline V gene encodes CDR1 SGHDN and CDR2 FVKESK. Trimming cost V 1 base and J 1 base, with 11 bases left between them. The CDR3 is 16 residues long. CDR3 loop: CASSQVQGWSGNTIYF. CDR3 sequence (DNA): TGTGCCAGCAGCCAAGTACAGGGTTGGTCTGGAAACACCATATATTTT.

V gene TRBV7-8 combines with J gene TRBJ2-3; 15 bases map to TRBD2. This CDR3 region has 17 residues. Germline V gives CDR1 SGHVS, CDR2 FQNEAQ. V gave up 6 bases and J gave up 3 bases; unmatched junction bases: 7. The CDR3 here is CASSWTSGGGGTDTQYF. CDR3 nucleotides: TGTGCCAGCAGTTGGACTAGCGGGGGGGGTGGAACAGATACGCAGTATTTT.

The V call is TRBV13, the J call TRBJ2-1; TRBD2 aligns across 10 bases. Germline CDR1 reads PRHDT; CDR2 reads FYEKMQ (reference sequence). The V gene end was trimmed by 1 base and the J gene end by 6 bases; junction bases not matched to a gene: 3. The CDR3 has 15 amino acids. The CDR3 loop is CASSLELAGINEQFF. In nucleotides, the CDR3 is TGTGCCAGCAGCTTAGAACTAGCGGGGATCAATGAGCAGTTCTTC.

This clone was detected only once. The rearrangement links TRBV5-1 to TRBJ2-5; D is uncertain. CDR3 size: 14 residues. Germline CDR1 reads SGHRS; CDR2 reads YFSETQ. V dropped 0 bases and J dropped 4 bases, with 10 bases sitting between them. CDR3 residues: CASSLAEVGETQYF. The CDR3 DNA is TGCGCCAGCAGCTTGGCCGAGGTAGGAGAGACCCAGTACTTC.

The chain uses TRBV5-8 and TRBJ2-7, with no clear D. V gave up 0 bases and J gave up 6 bases, with 10 bases separating them. The germline V gene has CDR1 SGHTS and CDR2 YDEGEE. The CDR3 extends over 13 amino acids. The CDR3 sequence is CASSLVGASEQYF. CDR3 DNA sequence: TGTGCCAGCAGCTTGGTCGGTGCGTCCGAGCAGTACTTC.

V and J are TRBV6-1 and TRBJ1-2; D might be TRBD1 (5 bases). The CDR3 is made up of 13 amino acids. Trimming pared 6 bases from V and 8 bases from J, leaving 16 bases between. The germline V gene encodes CDR1 MNHNS and CDR2 SASEGT. CDR3 in DNA: TGTGCCAGCAGGCCATGGGGCAGTGCAGGCTACACCTTC. It translates to CASRPWGSAGYTF.

This clone was seen only once. The chain uses TRBV27 and TRBJ2-3, with 8 bases fitting TRBD1. Germline V gives CDR1 MNHEY, CDR2 SMNVEV (reference sequence). Losses at the gene ends were 5 bases for V and 6 bases for J; bases not matched to a gene: 13. The CDR3 contains 16 residues. CDR3 nucleotides: TGTGCCAGCAGTAGGGGCGACAGGGGATCGGCCGATACGCAGTATTTT. Translation: CASSRGDRGSADTQYF.

This chain links TRBV6-5 with TRBJ1-1; D might be TRBD1 (5 bases). The ends were cut back, 3 bases at V and 5 bases at J, with 16 bases in the middle. Germline V gene data show CDR1 as MNHEY and CDR2 as SVGAGI. This CDR3 spans 15 amino acids. In nucleotides, the CDR3 is TGTGCCAGCAGTTATATGGGGGGAGTAGGTACTGAAGCTTTCTTT. Its protein is CASSYMGGVGTEAFF.

This clone appeared once. The chain links TRBV5-4 to TRBJ1-3, with 7 positions matching TRBD1. CDR1 and CDR2 from the germline V gene are SGHNT and YYREEE (reference sequence). The ends lost 3 bases at V and 0 bases at J; junction bases unmatched: 0. The CDR3 spans 14 residues. CDR3 bases: TGTGCCAGCAGCTGGGACAGCTCTGGAAACACCATATATTTT. Its protein is CASSWDSSGNTIYF.

The chain carries TRBV27 and TRBJ1-1; possible D gene TRBD1, 5 bases. V dropped 8 bases and J dropped 1 base, with 17 bases sitting between them. The CDR3 is 15 residues long. Germline V gives CDR1 MNHEY, CDR2 SMNVEV (reference sequence). The chain's CDR3 is CASRAGVRTNTEAFF. The CDR3 nucleotides read TGTGCCAGCCGTGCGGGGGTGCGGACGAACACTGAAGCTTTCTTT.

This clone was recorded only once. The CDR3 region has the DNA TGTGCCACCAGCAGAGGACAGGCGATTAACACTGAAGCTTTCTTT. Encoded protein: CATSRGQAINTEAFF. The rearrangement joins TRBV15 to TRBJ1-1; D perhaps matches TRBD1 (6 bases). The length of the CDR3 is 15 residues. Per the germline V gene, CDR1 is LNHNV and CDR2 is YYDKDF (reference sequence). With 1 base removed from V and 2 bases from J, the gap between germline ends came to 11 bases.

The chain uses TRBV27 and TRBJ2-7; perhaps TRBD1 as D (6 bases). Trimming shortened V by 10 bases and J by 1 base, and 17 bases separated the two germline ends. Germline CDR1 MNHEY, CDR2 SMNVEV (reference sequence). This CDR3 has 14 residues. CDR3 sequence: CATLKDSRSYEQYF. CDR3 sequence (DNA): TGTGCCACACTCAAGGACAGCCGATCCTACGAGCAGTACTTC.

The chain recombines TRBV27 with TRBJ1-6; weak D call: TRBD1 (5 bases). The V gene's germline CDR1 is MNHEY and CDR2 SMNVEV (reference sequence). V lost 1 base and J 9 bases, leaving 16 bases between the germline ends. The CDR3 runs to 16 residues. CDR3 DNA sequence: TGTGCCAGCAGTTTATTGGCGGGACGAAAGCCTTCACCCCTCCACTTT. Encoded protein: CASSLLAGRKPSPLHF.